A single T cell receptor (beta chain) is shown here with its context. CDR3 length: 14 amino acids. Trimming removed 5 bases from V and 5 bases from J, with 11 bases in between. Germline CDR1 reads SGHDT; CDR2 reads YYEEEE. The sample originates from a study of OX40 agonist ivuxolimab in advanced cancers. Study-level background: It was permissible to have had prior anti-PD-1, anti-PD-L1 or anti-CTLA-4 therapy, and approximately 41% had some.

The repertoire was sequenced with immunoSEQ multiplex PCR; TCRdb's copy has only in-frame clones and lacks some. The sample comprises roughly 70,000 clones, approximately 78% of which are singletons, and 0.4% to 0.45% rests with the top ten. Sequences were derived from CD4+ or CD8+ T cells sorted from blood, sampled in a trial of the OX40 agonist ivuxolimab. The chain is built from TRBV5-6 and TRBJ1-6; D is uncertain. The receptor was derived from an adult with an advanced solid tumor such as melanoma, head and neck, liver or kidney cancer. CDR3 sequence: CASRRNINNSPLHF. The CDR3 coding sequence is TGTGCCAGCAGACGTAATATAAATAATTCACCCCTCCACTTT.